This entry is about one T cell receptor (beta chain). Its cognate antigen is unknown. Data came from immunoSEQ multiplex PCR; TCRdb stores just in-frame clones and leaves some out. The repertoire holds under 80,000 clones, 85% to 90% seen once, with 2% to 2.5% in the top ten. This sample was taken from a study of OX40 agonist ivuxolimab in advanced cancers. Looking at the study overall: Prior therapy, whether anti-PD-1, anti-PD-L1 or anti-CTLA-4, was allowed, and approximately 40% had some. Study observations and caveats: Which antigen the expanded peripheral T cells recognized is unknown. CD8+ T cells showed, on average, more clonal expansion than CD4+ cells. There was clonal expansion of CD4+ and CD8+ blood T cells by week 6 at 0.1 to 3.0 mg/kg.

This clonotype originated in an adult with an advanced solid tumor such as melanoma, head and neck, liver or kidney cancer. Sequencing was performed on CD4+ or CD8+ T cells sorted from blood, taken in a trial of the OX40 agonist ivuxolimab.

The CDR3 region is CASSMSAAAHTEAFF. In nucleotides, the CDR3 is TGTGCCAGTAGTATGAGTGCGGCGGCCCACACTGAAGCTTTCTTT. The chain uses TRBV19 and TRBJ1-1; D remains ambiguous. Per the germline V gene, CDR1 is LNHDA and CDR2 is SQIVND (reference sequence). The CDR3 extends over 15 amino acids. V gave up 3 bases and J gave up 3 bases, with 14 bases separating them.